This T cell receptor (beta chain) was sequenced during a study of shared clonotypes between healthy human individuals. Data came from immunoSEQ multiplex PCR; TCRdb stores just in-frame clones and leaves some out. This table holds about 1,500,000 clones, 96% found once. Sequencing was performed on naive CD4+ T cells sorted from blood. Subset here: CD45RA+ positively selected. The receptor's source is a man aged 25-45 years in good health.

CDR3 sequence reads: CASSRQGQETQYF. The CDR3 DNA sequence: TGTGCCAGCAGCCGACAGGGGCAAGAGACCCAGTACTTC. This sequence joins TRBV7-9 and TRBJ2-5, with 8 bases matching TRBD1. This CDR3 has 13 residues. In germline, CDR1 is SEHNR, CDR2 FQNEAQ (reference sequence). V lost 5 bases to trimming and J lost 2 bases; unmatched junction nucleotides: 1.